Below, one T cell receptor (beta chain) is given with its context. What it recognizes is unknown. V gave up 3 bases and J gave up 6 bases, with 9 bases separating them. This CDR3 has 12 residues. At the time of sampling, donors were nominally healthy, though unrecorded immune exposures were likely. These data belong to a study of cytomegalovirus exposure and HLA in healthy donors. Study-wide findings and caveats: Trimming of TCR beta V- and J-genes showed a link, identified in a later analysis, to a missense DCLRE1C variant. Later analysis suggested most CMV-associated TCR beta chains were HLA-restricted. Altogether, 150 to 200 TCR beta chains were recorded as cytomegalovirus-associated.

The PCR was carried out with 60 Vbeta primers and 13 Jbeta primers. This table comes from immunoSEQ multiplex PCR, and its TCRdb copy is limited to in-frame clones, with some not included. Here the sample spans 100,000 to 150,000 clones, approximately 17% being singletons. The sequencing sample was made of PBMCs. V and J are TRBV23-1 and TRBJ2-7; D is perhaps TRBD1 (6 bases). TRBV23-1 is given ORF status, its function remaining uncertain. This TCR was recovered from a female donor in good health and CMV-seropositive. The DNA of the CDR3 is TGCGCCAGCAGTCACAACAGGGCCGAGCAGTACTTC. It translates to CASSHNRAEQYF.